Listed below are T cell receptor beta chains from one sample, sequenced in a study of T cells after yellow fever vaccination. TCRdb independently ran MiXCR on the 5' RACE reads; one entry per CDR3 protein. The sample has around 230,000 distinct CDR3 sequences, around 6.7% seen once. Sequenced material: CD4+ T cells sorted from PBMCs, taken on the day of the yellow fever booster vaccination. The receptors derive from a man aged 25 to 40 who received the YFV17D yellow fever vaccine. Each CDR3 is given with its conserved first and last residue. The D gene is left open where the match is weak. Some rows mark clone size as missing; the rest say once, few, many or name a class of expanded clone.

TRBV20-1,TRBD2,TRBJ2-3,few,CSAPPLAGIRDTQYF,TGCAGTGCTCCCCCTCTAGCGGGTATCAGAGATACGCAGTATTTT
TRBV5-1,NA,TRBJ2-1,many,CASSAGWGQFF,TGCGCCAGCAGTGCCGGGTGGGGGCAGTTCTTC
TRBV7-2,TRBD2,TRBJ2-1,few,CASSPQGLASDEQFF,TGTGCCAGCAGCCCACAGGGACTAGCGTCGGATGAGCAGTTCTTC
TRBV25-1,NA,TRBJ2-4,many,CASSEIGLAKNIQYF,TGTGCCAGCAGTGAGATAGGACTAGCCAAAAACATTCAGTACTTC
TRBV6-6,TRBD1,TRBJ2-7,many,CASSKDRGLHFF,TGTGCCAGCAGTAAGGACAGGGGCCTGCATTTTTTC
TRBV5-1,TRBD1,TRBJ2-7,many,CASSLRDSRLSSYEQYF,TGCGCCAGCAGCTTGCGGGACAGCCGCCTAAGCTCCTACGAGCAGTACTTC
TRBV7-9,NA,TRBJ2-1,many,CASSRDSLNPYNEQFF,TGTGCCAGCAGCCGGGATTCGCTGAACCCCTACAATGAGCAGTTCTTC
TRBV5-6,NA,TRBJ1-4,few,CASSTAVKPNNEKLFF,TGTGCCAGCAGCACAGCAGTGAAACCGAATAATGAAAAACTGTTTTTT
TRBV18,NA,TRBJ1-4,few,CASSPPGGTATNEKLFF,TGTGCCAGCTCACCACCGGGGGGGACTGCAACTAATGAAAAACTGTTTTTT
TRBV29-1,TRBD1,TRBJ2-6,NA,CSVEGQGVGANVLTF,TGCAGCGTTGAGGGACAGGGGGTTGGGGCCAACGTCCTGACTTTC
TRBV7-9,TRBD1,TRBJ2-7,NA,CASSLGQGKSHEQYF,TGTGCCAGCAGCCTCGGACAGGGGAAGTCCCACGAGCAGTACTTC
TRBV25-1,TRBD1,TRBJ1-4,NA,CASSESQGGVEKLFF,TGTGCCAGCAGTGAATCCCAGGGGGGGGTTGAAAAACTGTTTTTT
TRBV20-1,TRBD2,TRBJ2-1,many,CSASPGTSGRAWQFF,TGCAGTGCTAGTCCGGGGACTAGCGGGAGGGCATGGCAGTTCTTC
TRBV20-1,NA,TRBJ1-5,NA,CSARQGISNQPQHF,TGCAGTGCTAGACAGGGGATTAGCAATCAGCCCCAGCATTTT
TRBV6-5,NA,TRBJ2-7,many,CASRTDREVGEQYF,TGTGCCAGCAGGACCGACAGGGAGGTCGGCGAGCAGTACTTC
TRBV6-1,NA,TRBJ2-1,NA,CASSLDGGDSYNEQFF,TGTGCCAGCAGTCTTGACGGGGGCGACTCCTACAATGAGCAGTTCTTC
TRBV7-2,TRBD2,TRBJ2-3,few,CASSRNALAGNTDTQYF,TGTGCCAGCAGCCGAAACGCCCTAGCGGGCAACACAGATACGCAGTATTTT
TRBV29-1,NA,TRBJ2-3,NA,CSVEQGSDTQYF,TGCAGCGTTGAGCAGGGCTCAGATACGCAGTATTTT
TRBV14,NA,TRBJ2-1,many,CASSQTMQAEQFF,TGTGCCAGCAGCCAAACAATGCAAGCAGAGCAGTTCTTC
TRBV10-3,TRBD2,TRBJ2-7,NA,CATWTSQLAGSYEQYF,TGTGCCACCTGGACCTCCCAACTAGCGGGCTCCTACGAGCAGTACTTC
TRBV7-2,NA,TRBJ2-3,many,CASSPGVTSTDTQYF,TGTGCCAGCAGCCCCGGGGTAACTAGCACAGATACGCAGTATTTT
TRBV20-1,NA,TRBJ2-7,NA,CSAPGGGNSYEQYF,TGCAGTGCTCCGGGCGGGGGCAATTCCTACGAGCAGTACTTC
TRBV7-2,TRBD1,TRBJ2-2,NA,CASSFRGGGTGELFF,TGTGCCAGCAGCTTCCGAGGGGGCGGCACCGGGGAGCTGTTTTTT
TRBV7-9,NA,TRBJ2-7,many,CASSPRDKSYEQYF,TGTGCCAGCAGCCCCCGGGACAAGTCCTACGAGCAGTACTTC
TRBV13,NA,TRBJ2-7,few,CASRPPRPDSYEQYF,TGTGCCAGCAGGCCTCCCCGTCCCGACTCCTACGAGCAGTACTTC
TRBV6-5,NA,TRBJ2-7,many,CASSKTPSRTYEQYF,TGTGCCAGCAGCAAAACCCCAAGCAGGACCTACGAGCAGTACTTC
TRBV5-1,NA,TRBJ2-3,many,CASSLDATDTQYF,TGCGCCAGCAGCTTGGACGCCACAGATACGCAGTATTTT
TRBV4-2,NA,TRBJ2-5,many,CASSQPLGAAETQYF,TGTGCCAGCAGCCAACCCCTGGGAGCTGCGGAGACCCAGTACTTC
TRBV18,NA,TRBJ2-5,many,CASSPRTGRAETQYF,TGTGCCAGCTCACCCAGGACGGGACGCGCAGAGACCCAGTACTTC